These T cell receptor beta chains were read from a single sample in a study of T cells in tuberculosis. Libraries were prepared by immunoSEQ multiplex PCR; TCRdb keeps only in-frame clonotypes and omits some of them. The data hold around 30,000 clones, with 80% to 95% observed a single time. The sequenced sample was PBMCs, obtained at tuberculosis diagnosis. Receptors originate from an adult with tuberculosis. Both conserved end residues are part of each CDR3. D genes are given only for firm matches. Clone size is not always given. Where it is, it says once, few, many or a class for expanded clones.

CDR3aa: CASSPEIAGGPETQYF; CDR3nt: TGTGCCAGCAGCCCCGAAATAGCGGGGGGGCCGGAGACCCAGTACTTC; j_gene: TRBJ2-5; v_gene: TRBV7-6; abundance: .; d_gene: TRBD2
CDR3aa: CASSLQGATNEKLFF; CDR3nt: TGTGCCAGCAGTTTACAGGGGGCAACTAATGAAAAACTGTTTTTT; j_gene: TRBJ1-4; v_gene: TRBV27; abundance: .; d_gene: TRBD1
CDR3aa: CASSYSTRRGTEAFF; CDR3nt: TGTGCCAGCAGTTACTCGACTCGGAGGGGCACTGAAGCTTTCTTT; j_gene: TRBJ1-1; v_gene: TRBV6-5; abundance: .; d_gene: .
CDR3aa: CASSLALGTANTGELFF; CDR3nt: TGTGCCAGCAGCTTGGCTCTTGGGACAGCGAACACCGGGGAGCTGTTTTTT; j_gene: TRBJ2-2; v_gene: TRBV5-5; abundance: .; d_gene: TRBD1
CDR3aa: CASSLSQGAIGELFF; CDR3nt: TGTGCCAGCAGCTTGAGCCAGGGGGCTATCGGGGAGCTGTTTTTT; j_gene: TRBJ2-2; v_gene: TRBV5-6; abundance: .; d_gene: TRBD1
CDR3aa: CASSPRGTSGHEQFF; CDR3nt: TGCGCCAGCAGCCCACGGGGGACTAGCGGGCATGAGCAGTTCTTC; j_gene: TRBJ2-1; v_gene: TRBV4-1; abundance: once; d_gene: TRBD2
CDR3aa: CASSSRGTGGSEQYF; CDR3nt: TGTGCCAGCAGCTCGCGGGGGACAGGAGGGTCCGAGCAGTACTTC; j_gene: TRBJ2-7; v_gene: TRBV7-6; abundance: .; d_gene: .
CDR3aa: CASSIVSPPGSYEQYF; CDR3nt: TGTGCCAGTAGTATAGTTTCCCCGCCAGGGTCCTACGAGCAGTACTTC; j_gene: TRBJ2-7; v_gene: TRBV19; abundance: .; d_gene: .
CDR3aa: CATSPRTGWGAYEQYF; CDR3nt: TGTGCCACCAGCCCCCGGACAGGGTGGGGGGCCTACGAGCAGTACTTC; j_gene: TRBJ2-7; v_gene: TRBV15; abundance: .; d_gene: TRBD1
CDR3aa: CASSSPGTGLTGELFF; CDR3nt: TGTGCCAGCAGCTCCCCGGGGACAGGGTTGACCGGGGAGCTGTTTTTT; j_gene: TRBJ2-2; v_gene: TRBV9; abundance: .; d_gene: TRBD1
CDR3aa: CASSESPLLRDQPQHF; CDR3nt: TGTGCCAGCAGTGAGTCACCCCTTCTCAGGGATCAGCCCCAGCATTTT; j_gene: TRBJ1-5; v_gene: TRBV2; abundance: .; d_gene: .
CDR3aa: CASPRGNIYGQFF; CDR3nt: TGCGCCAGCCCCCGGGGGAATATTTACGGGCAGTTCTTC; j_gene: TRBJ2-1; v_gene: TRBV23-1; abundance: .; d_gene: .
CDR3aa: CASSQEQAKNIQYF; CDR3nt: TGTGCCAGCAGCCAAGAGCAGGCCAAAAACATTCAGTACTTC; j_gene: TRBJ2-4; v_gene: TRBV4-2; abundance: .; d_gene: .
CDR3aa: CASSERQGLNTEAFF; CDR3nt: TGCGCCAGCAGCGAAAGACAGGGGTTGAACACTGAAGCTTTCTTT; j_gene: TRBJ1-1; v_gene: TRBV5-1; abundance: .; d_gene: TRBD1
CDR3aa: CASKSKDRKNTEAFF; CDR3nt: TGCGCCAGCAAATCGAAAGACAGAAAGAACACTGAAGCTTTCTTT; j_gene: TRBJ1-1; v_gene: TRBV5-1; abundance: .; d_gene: .
CDR3aa: CASSRGARGGAPGETQYF; CDR3nt: TGTGCCAGTAGTAGAGGGGCACGGGGGGGCGCGCCGGGAGAGACCCAGTACTTC; j_gene: TRBJ2-5; v_gene: TRBV19; abundance: .; d_gene: TRBD2
CDR3aa: CAWSVLAGVKETQYF; CDR3nt: TGTGCCTGGAGTGTACTAGCGGGAGTAAAGGAGACCCAGTACTTC; j_gene: TRBJ2-5; v_gene: TRBV30; abundance: .; d_gene: TRBD2
CDR3aa: CASSIWTGGTGELFF; CDR3nt: TGCGCCAGCAGCATCTGGACAGGGGGCACCGGGGAGCTGTTTTTT; j_gene: TRBJ2-2; v_gene: TRBV5-1; abundance: .; d_gene: TRBD1
CDR3aa: CASTFTGGQGASEAFF; CDR3nt: TGCGCCAGCACGTTTACAGGGGGACAGGGGGCCTCTGAAGCTTTCTTT; j_gene: TRBJ1-1; v_gene: TRBV5-1; abundance: once; d_gene: TRBD1
CDR3aa: CASSESTGYGYTF; CDR3nt: TGCGCCAGCAGTGAGTCGACAGGGTACGGCTACACCTTC; j_gene: TRBJ1-2; v_gene: TRBV10-1; abundance: .; d_gene: TRBD1
CDR3aa: CASSDGPGQGSSYEQYF; CDR3nt: TGTGCCAGCAGTGACGGACCGGGACAGGGGTCTTCCTACGAGCAGTACTTC; j_gene: TRBJ2-7; v_gene: TRBV2; abundance: few; d_gene: TRBD1
CDR3aa: CASSEFGGRANEKLFF; CDR3nt: TGTGCCAGCAGTGAATTTGGAGGTCGGGCTAATGAAAAACTGTTTTTT; j_gene: TRBJ1-4; v_gene: TRBV2; abundance: .; d_gene: .
CDR3aa: CASSELAGGPQGEAFF; CDR3nt: TGCGCCAGCAGTGAGCTTGCAGGGGGCCCTCAAGGTGAAGCTTTCTTT; j_gene: TRBJ1-1; v_gene: TRBV10-1; abundance: .; d_gene: TRBD1
CDR3aa: CASSLAGTGGTDTQYF; CDR3nt: TGCGCCAGCAGCTTGGCCGGGACAGGGGGCACAGATACGCAGTATTTT; j_gene: TRBJ2-3; v_gene: TRBV5-1; abundance: .; d_gene: TRBD1
CDR3aa: CSVEEGSTDRAPDTQYF; CDR3nt: TGCAGCGTTGAAGAGGGATCGACGGACAGGGCCCCAGATACGCAGTATTTT; j_gene: TRBJ2-3; v_gene: TRBV29-1; abundance: .; d_gene: TRBD1
CDR3aa: CASRGTGPGPEAFF; CDR3nt: TGTGCCAGCAGGGGGACAGGGCCTGGGCCTGAAGCTTTCTTT; j_gene: TRBJ1-1; v_gene: TRBV6-1; abundance: .; d_gene: TRBD1
CDR3aa: CASSSEGAYTEAFF; CDR3nt: TGTGCCAGCAGTTCGGAGGGGGCGTACACTGAAGCTTTCTTT; j_gene: TRBJ1-1; v_gene: TRBV6-6; abundance: .; d_gene: TRBD1
CDR3aa: CASSQPRRASGNYYEQYF; CDR3nt: TGTGCCAGCAGCCAACCCAGGAGGGCTAGCGGGAACTACTACGAGCAGTACTTC; j_gene: TRBJ2-7; v_gene: TRBV7-3; abundance: .; d_gene: TRBD2
CDR3aa: CASSSLTGMNTEAFF; CDR3nt: TGCGCCAGCAGCTCATTAACAGGTATGAACACTGAAGCTTTCTTT; j_gene: TRBJ1-1; v_gene: TRBV5-1; abundance: .; d_gene: .
CDR3aa: CAISARTGDYGYTF; CDR3nt: TGTGCCATCAGTGCAAGGACAGGGGATTATGGCTACACCTTC; j_gene: TRBJ1-2; v_gene: TRBV10-3; abundance: .; d_gene: TRBD1
CDR3aa: CASSVRGRGPQDFGYTF; CDR3nt: TGTGCCAGCAGCGTGCGGGGGCGCGGACCCCAAGACTTTGGCTACACCTTC; j_gene: TRBJ1-2; v_gene: TRBV9; abundance: .; d_gene: .
CDR3aa: CASSADLADTQYF; CDR3nt: TGTGCCAGCAGCGCGGACTTGGCAGATACGCAGTATTTT; j_gene: TRBJ2-3; v_gene: TRBV9; abundance: .; d_gene: .
CDR3aa: CASSWGGTDEQYF; CDR3nt: TGTGCCAGCAGTTGGGGCGGGACAGACGAGCAGTACTTC; j_gene: TRBJ2-7; v_gene: TRBV2; abundance: .; d_gene: .
CDR3aa: CASSLREAADTQYF; CDR3nt: TGTGCCAGCAGCTTGCGGGAGGCCGCAGATACGCAGTATTTT; j_gene: TRBJ2-3; v_gene: TRBV5-6; abundance: .; d_gene: TRBD2
CDR3aa: CASSFRVSDEQFF; CDR3nt: TGTGCCAGCAGCTTTCGGGTGTCCGATGAGCAGTTCTTC; j_gene: TRBJ2-1; v_gene: TRBV5-6; abundance: .; d_gene: .
CDR3aa: CASRAQGESSYEQYF; CDR3nt: TGCGCCAGCAGGGCACAGGGGGAAAGCTCCTACGAGCAGTACTTC; j_gene: TRBJ2-7; v_gene: TRBV4-1; abundance: .; d_gene: TRBD1
CDR3aa: CAPQGTLQPQHF; CDR3nt: TGTGCCCCTCAGGGGACATTACAGCCCCAGCATTTT; j_gene: TRBJ1-5; v_gene: TRBV27; abundance: .; d_gene: .
CDR3aa: CASSAWGTGQNEQFF; CDR3nt: TGTGCCAGCAGCGCCTGGGGGACAGGGCAGAATGAGCAGTTCTTC; j_gene: TRBJ2-1; v_gene: TRBV9; abundance: once; d_gene: TRBD1
CDR3aa: CASSQGGLSHEQFF; CDR3nt: TGCGCCAGCAGCCAAGGGGGACTGAGTCATGAGCAGTTCTTC; j_gene: TRBJ2-1; v_gene: TRBV4-1; abundance: .; d_gene: .
CDR3aa: CASSVSGEYNEQFF; CDR3nt: TGTGCCAGCAGTGTGAGCGGGGAGTACAATGAGCAGTTCTTC; j_gene: TRBJ2-1; v_gene: TRBV6-1; abundance: .; d_gene: TRBD2
CDR3aa: CASSWGGETQYF; CDR3nt: TGTGCCAGCAGCTGGGGGGGAGAGACCCAGTACTTC; j_gene: TRBJ2-5; v_gene: TRBV2; abundance: .; d_gene: TRBD2
CDR3aa: CASSFGGGRVYEQYF; CDR3nt: TGTGCCAGCAGTTTTGGGGGCGGGAGGGTCTACGAGCAGTACTTC; j_gene: TRBJ2-7; v_gene: TRBV27; abundance: .; d_gene: TRBD2
CDR3aa: CASSLTRGLNEKLFF; CDR3nt: TGCGCCAGCAGCTTGACAAGGGGATTGAATGAAAAACTGTTTTTT; j_gene: TRBJ1-4; v_gene: TRBV5-1; abundance: .; d_gene: .
CDR3aa: CASSLDTTSGRAGEQYF; CDR3nt: TGTGCCAGCAGTCTCGACACGACTAGCGGGAGAGCTGGGGAGCAGTACTTC; j_gene: TRBJ2-7; v_gene: TRBV27; abundance: .; d_gene: TRBD2
CDR3aa: CASSEGTGDEQFF; CDR3nt: TGTGCCAGCAGCGAGGGGACAGGGGATGAGCAGTTCTTC; j_gene: TRBJ2-1; v_gene: TRBV9; abundance: .; d_gene: TRBD1
CDR3aa: CAIQGEISTDTQYF; CDR3nt: TGTGCCATACAGGGGGAAATTTCTACAGATACGCAGTATTTT; j_gene: TRBJ2-3; v_gene: TRBV10-3; abundance: .; d_gene: TRBD1
CDR3aa: CASSWDRLNTEAFF; CDR3nt: TGTGCCAGCAGTTGGGACAGATTGAACACTGAAGCTTTCTTT; j_gene: TRBJ1-1; v_gene: TRBV27; abundance: .; d_gene: TRBD1
CDR3aa: CASDEVGGYEQYF; CDR3nt: TGTGCCAGCGACGAGGTAGGAGGCTACGAGCAGTACTTC; j_gene: TRBJ2-7; v_gene: TRBV2; abundance: .; d_gene: .
CDR3aa: CASSLSREHTEAFF; CDR3nt: TGTGCCAGCAGTTTATCTCGGGAACACACTGAAGCTTTCTTT; j_gene: TRBJ1-1; v_gene: TRBV27; abundance: .; d_gene: .